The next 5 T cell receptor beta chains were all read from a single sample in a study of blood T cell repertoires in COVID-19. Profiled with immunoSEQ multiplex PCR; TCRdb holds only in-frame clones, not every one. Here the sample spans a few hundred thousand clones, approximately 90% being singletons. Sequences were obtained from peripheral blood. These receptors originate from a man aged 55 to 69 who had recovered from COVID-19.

CDR3 sequence: CSVPGTDSYNEQFF. CDR3 nucleotides: TGCAGCGTACCCGGGACAGATTCCTACAATGAGCAGTTCTTC. The chain joins TRBV29-1 to TRBJ2-1, with 7 bases fitting TRBD1. The CDR3 runs 14 residues. The V and J ends lost 6 bases and 1 base, in that order; junction bases with no gene match: 6. The germline V gene encodes CDR1 SQVTM and CDR2 ANQGSEA.

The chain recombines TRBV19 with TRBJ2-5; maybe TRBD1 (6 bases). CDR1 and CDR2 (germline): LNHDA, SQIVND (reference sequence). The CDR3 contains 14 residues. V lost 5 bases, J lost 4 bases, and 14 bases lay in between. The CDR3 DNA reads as TGTGCCAGTAGTTCCGGGACATTGGCAGAGACCCAGTACTTC. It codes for CASSSGTLAETQYF.

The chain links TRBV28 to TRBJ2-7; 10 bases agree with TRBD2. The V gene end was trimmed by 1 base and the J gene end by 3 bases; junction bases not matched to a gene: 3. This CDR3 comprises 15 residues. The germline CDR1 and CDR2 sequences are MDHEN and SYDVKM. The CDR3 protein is CASSLSASGSYEQYF. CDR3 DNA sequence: TGTGCCAGCAGTTTATCGGCTAGCGGGAGCTACGAGCAGTACTTC. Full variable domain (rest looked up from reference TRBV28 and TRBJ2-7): DVKVTQSSRYLVKRTGEKVFLECVQDMDHENMFWYRQDPGLGLRLIYFSYDVKMKEKGDIPEGYSVSREKKERFSLILESASTNQTSMYLCASSLSASGSYEQYFGPGTRLTVT.

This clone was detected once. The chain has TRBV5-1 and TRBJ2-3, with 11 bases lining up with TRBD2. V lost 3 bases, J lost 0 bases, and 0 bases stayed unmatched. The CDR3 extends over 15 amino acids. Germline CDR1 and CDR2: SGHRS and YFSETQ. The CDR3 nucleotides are TGCGCCAGCAGCTCTAGCGGGGGGAGCACAGATACGCAGTATTTT. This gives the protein CASSSSGGSTDTQYF.

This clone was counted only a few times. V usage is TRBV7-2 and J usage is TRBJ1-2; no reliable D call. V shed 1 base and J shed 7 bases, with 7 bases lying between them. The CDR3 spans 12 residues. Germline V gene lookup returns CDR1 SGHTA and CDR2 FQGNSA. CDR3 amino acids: CASSLGWSGYTF. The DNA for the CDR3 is TGTGCCAGCAGCTTAGGATGGAGTGGCTACACCTTC.